The 15 T cell receptor beta chains reported below all come from one sample, sequenced in a study of blood T cell repertoires in COVID-19. Sequencing used immunoSEQ multiplex PCR; TCRdb keeps in-frame clones, though not all of them. The sample has 65,000 to 70,000 clones, around 84% seen once. Material for sequencing was peripheral blood. These receptors all stem from a man aged 45-60 years with acute or convalescent COVID-19.

The rearrangement links TRBV6-5 to TRBJ2-5; D not certain. The tail of the sequence fits TRBJ2-7 better, so the J call may be wrong. The CDR3 consists of 13 residues. Per germline, CDR1 MNHEY and CDR2 SVGAGI. The CDR3 is CASTLDFAYEQYF. For the CDR3, the DNA is TGTGCCAGCACACTTGACTTTGCCTACGAGCAGTACTTC.

J is TRBJ1-3 and V is TRBV18; D unresolved. The V end was cut by 0 bases, the J end by 1 base, with 7 bases between. CDR1 is KGHSH, CDR2 LQKENI, per germline. This CDR3 has 15 amino acids. The DNA of the CDR3 is TGTGCCAGCTCACCACCTGGGAGATCTGGAAACACCATATATTTT. It yields the protein CASSPPGRSGNTIYF.

V gene TRBV11-2 combines with J gene TRBJ2-4, with D perhaps matching TRBD2 (6 bases). The CDR3 sequence is 14 residues long. Between the trimmed V and J ends, which lost 0 bases and 5 bases, there was a span of 8 bases. The germline CDR1 and CDR2 sequences are SGHAT and FQNNGV. The CDR3 nucleotides are TGTGCCAGCAGCTTAGAGCGGAGGGAAAACATTCAGTACTTC. This sequence encodes CASSLERRENIQYF.

V and J are TRBV19 and TRBJ1-6, with TRBD1 matching 8 bases. In germline, CDR1 is LNHDA, CDR2 SQIVND (reference sequence). V lost 4 bases and J lost 7; bases outside the gene matches: 6. The CDR3 totals 15 residues. The DNA of the CDR3 is TGTGCCAGTAGTACGGACAGGGCAACCAATTCACCCCTCCACTTT. Its translation: CASSTDRATNSPLHF.

This clone has just one count. Here the CDR3 reads CASSPSGQPQHF. The CDR3 coding sequence is TGTGCCAGCTCCCCGAGCGGGCAGCCCCAGCATTTT. The chain links TRBV12-3 or TRBV12-4 to TRBJ1-5; no clear D. V dropped 8 bases and J dropped 7 bases, with 12 bases sitting between them. This CDR3 contains 12 residues.

The CDR3 DNA sequence: TGTGCCAGCACCCGGTACCTAGCGGGATCCGTCGGGGAGCTGTTTTTT. It translates to CASTRYLAGSVGELFF. The genes are TRBV5-4 and TRBJ2-2; 9 bases fit TRBD2. The trim removed 6 bases at V and 7 bases at J, leaving 13 bases unmatched. Germline V gene data show CDR1 as SGHNT and CDR2 as YYREEE (reference sequence). The CDR3 covers 16 residues.

This clone was observed a handful of times. The rearrangement links TRBV3-1 (or the pseudogene TRBV3-2) to TRBJ2-7; the D gene is possibly TRBD1 (6 bases). The CDR3 has 17 residues. Trimming took off 1 base at V and 0 bases at J, with 16 bases between the two ends. Per the germline V gene, CDR1 is LGHDT and CDR2 is YNNKEL (reference sequence). The CDR3 region is CASSQVVGAGSSYEQYF. CDR3 sequence (DNA): TGTGCCAGCAGCCAAGTCGTGGGGGCAGGTAGCTCCTACGAGCAGTACTTC.

The rearrangement uses TRBV9 and TRBJ2-1; D ambiguous. Looked up from germline, CDR1 is SGDLS and CDR2 is YYNGEE. The CDR3 is 14 amino acids. Between the trimmed V and J ends, which lost 0 bases and 8 bases, there was a span of 12 bases. The CDR3 coding sequence is TGTGCCAGCAGCGTAGGGAGTGTCCTATATGAGCAGTTCTTC. Translation gives CASSVGSVLYEQFF. The full variable domain, rest sourced from reference TRBV9 and TRBJ2-1, is DSGVTQTPKHLITATGQRVTLRCSPRSGDLSVYWYQQSLDQGLQFLIQYYNGEERAKGNILERFSAQQFPDLHSELNLSSLELGDSALYFCASSVGSVLYEQFFGPGTRLTVL.

The CDR3 DNA sequence: TGCGCCAGCAGCTTAGGGACAAGTTGGTCCGGGGAGCTGTTTTTT. Translation gives CASSLGTSWSGELFF. The rearrangement joins TRBV5-1 to TRBJ2-2, with TRBD1 as a possible D gene (6 bases). Trimming pared 2 bases from V and 6 bases from J, leaving 14 bases between. CDR1 is SGHRS and CDR2 is YFSETQ in the germline V gene. The CDR3 extends over 15 amino acids.

The chain employs TRBV4-1 and TRBJ1-1, with D perhaps matching TRBD1 (5 bases). The V gene's germline CDR1 is MGHRA and CDR2 YSYEKL. The CDR3 is 16 amino acids. The V end was cut by 1 base, the J end by 2 bases, with 14 bases between. In DNA, the CDR3 is TGCGCCAGCAGCCAAGGGGCAGGGAGGAGAAACACTGAAGCTTTCTTT. Amino acids: CASSQGAGRRNTEAFF.

This clone was seen just once. The chain employs TRBV5-5 and TRBJ2-7, with 11 nucleotides matching TRBD1. The V segment lost 3 bases and the J segment 6 bases; nucleotides outside the gene matches: 5. This CDR3 is built from 14 residues. From germline, CDR1 is SGHKS and CDR2 YYEKEE (reference sequence). The CDR3 DNA is TGTGCCAGCAGCTGGGGACAGGGGGATTTCGAGCAGTACTTC. It is translated as CASSWGQGDFEQYF.

This clone was seen a handful of times. The rearrangement links TRBV11-3 to TRBJ2-1, with 7 bases identical to TRBD1. The CDR3 has 15 residues. Per the germline V gene, CDR1 is SGHNT and CDR2 is YENEEA. V shed 2 bases, J shed 4 bases, and the junction held 5 bases outside the gene matches. The CDR3 bases are TGTGCCAGCAGCTTAAGGGACAGTATTTACAATGAGCAGTTCTTC. Protein product: CASSLRDSIYNEQFF.

The rearrangement uses TRBV13 and TRBJ1-1; a possible D gene is TRBD1 (5 bases). Germline assignment: CDR1 PRHDT and CDR2 FYEKMQ (reference sequence). The CDR3 loop spans 15 amino acids. V was cut by 5 bases and J by 1 base, with 14 bases left in between. CDR3 DNA sequence: TGTGCCAGCAGCCCCATTCCCCAGGGGAACACTGAAGCTTTCTTT. It codes for CASSPIPQGNTEAFF.

This CDR3 is CASSGGASGGTDTQYF. CDR3 in DNA: TGTGCCAGCAGCGGTGGCGCTAGCGGGGGTACAGATACGCAGTATTTT. The rearrangement joins TRBV5-4 to TRBJ2-3; 10 nucleotides match TRBD2. Germline CDR1 is SGHNT and CDR2 is YYREEE (reference sequence). V lost 4 bases, J lost 3 bases, and 8 bases stayed unmatched. This CDR3 is built from 16 residues.

The CDR3 sequence is CASSLGAGARGYTF. The CDR3 DNA sequence: TGTGCCAGCAGCTTGGGGGCAGGGGCGAGGGGCTACACCTTC. V and J are TRBV5-6 and TRBJ1-2, with D possibly matching TRBD1 (6 bases). The CDR3 length is 14 residues. Germline lookup yields CDR1 SGHDT and CDR2 YYEEEE. Trimming took off 0 bases at V and 8 bases at J, with 14 bases between the two ends.